This TCR beta chain was captured in a study of shared clonotypes between healthy human individuals. General study results and limits: Larger richness was generally estimated for naive than memory subsets.

Each donor was a Caucasian adult residing in Nashville, Tennessee. Clones were read by immunoSEQ multiplex PCR, and TCRdb kept only the in-frame ones, dropping some. The table shows about 510,000 clones, with roughly 95% occurring only once. Germline V lookup: CDR1 KGHSH, CDR2 LQKENI. The trim removed 5 bases at V and 3 bases at J, leaving 12 bases unmatched. The CDR3 is 16 residues long. About this clone: Antigen unknown.

The clonotype was recovered from a woman aged 25 to 39 in good health. J is TRBJ2-7 and V is TRBV18; 8 bases are shared with TRBD1. Specimen: naive CD4+ T cells sorted from blood. Indicated subset: CD45RA+ positively selected. The CDR3 spells CASSNRDRRYGYEQYF. The DNA of the CDR3 is TGTGCCAGCTCAAACCGGGACAGGCGCTATGGCTACGAGCAGTACTTC.